The source of this T cell receptor (beta chain) is a study of T-cell memory formation after mild COVID-19 (dated by TCRdb to about 2021). Context from the whole study: TCR sequence clusters from the two donors were largely donor specific. Longitudinal TCRalpha and TCRbeta repertoire sequencing tracked T-cell clones expanding and contracting after mild COVID-19 in a couple of donors. The cohort was made up of two young adult volunteers, one female and one male, who were previously healthy.

Ficoll-Paque density gradient centrifugation was the method used to isolate PBMCs. V lost 4 bases and J lost 7 bases; the stretch between them is 10 bases long. The CDR3, from cysteine to phenylalanine, totals 12 residues. The kept DNA is CDR3 alone, 36 bases in frame from the first base. Reading the germline V gene gives CDR1 SGHRS and CDR2 YFSETQ. There are a few counts of this clonotype. Its antigen specificity is not known. Within one base of it there is no much larger clone, and no base qualities were kept. The reads were generated on an Illumina NovaSeq 6000. cDNA libraries for TCRalpha and TCRbeta were prepared by 5'RACE using constant-segment primers, with sample barcodes and unique molecular identifiers added. RNA was extracted from every sample with Trizol reagent. Library amplification was performed in two PCR steps, and a second sample barcode and Illumina TruSeq adapters were introduced in the second step. Sequencing of libraries was performed on an Illumina NovaSeq with 2 x 150 bp paired-end reads. The original pipeline was this. With migec v1.2.7, reads were demultiplexed and then collapsed into UMI-guided consensus sequences. With mixcr v2.1.11, UMI consensuses were aligned to TRA and TRB V and J templates and assembled into clonotypes. A clonotype was counted as expanded or contracted only if both edgeR and NoisET called the change significant, with noise models trained on biological replicates. edgeR calls used a false discovery rate-adjusted p below 0.01 and a log2 fold-change threshold of 1. PCA with hierarchical clustering of max-normalized trajectories of the 1000 most abundant clonotypes was used as exploratory dynamics analysis. The CD4 or CD8 phenotype of responding clones was assigned using the separately sequenced CD4+ and CD8+ repertoires. Starting from the raw public reads, TCRdb applied fastp trimming at Q25, assembled clones with MiXCR and retained in-frame beta chains. Identical CDR3 protein sequences are pooled into one entry, listed with their most common genes and DNA. These V and J calls are TCRdb output, not the study's own analysis. The table for this sample lists a few hundred thousand distinct CDR3 sequences; around 15% of them were counted only once. The ten biggest clones cover more than 20% of the sample.

Here is what the overall study found, with its caveats: The study covered only two mild cases, and larger cohorts including severe cases with pre-infection samples were considered necessary. Contracting CD4+ clones turned up mainly in the CM and EM memory subsets, whereas EMRA was where CD8+ clones were enriched. SARS-CoV-2 specificity was not confirmed for the second-wave clones peaking on day 37. From day 15 to 85, contracting clones showed balanced CD4/CD8 phenotypes, whereas a second wave of clones that expanded from day 15 to 37 leaned towards CD4+. Some responding clones were detected in pre-infection memory, suggesting pre-existing cross-reactive memory T cells joined the SARS-CoV-2 response.

The chain is encoded by TRBV5-1 joined to TRBJ2-3; a tentative D call is TRBD2 (5 bases match). What was sequenced was PBMCs or a T cell subset sorted from them (not recorded which). This receptor was identified in a man aged 18 to 30 who had mild COVID-19 (a few samples of this study predate the infection). The sample titles of this study are shuffled in the database, so cell type and time point are left out; the donor was told from shared clones. The DNA reads as follows: TGCGCCAGCAGCCGGGATGGGTATACGCAGTATTTT. Its translation is CASSRDGYTQYF. Extended through the reference TRBV5-1 and TRBJ2-3 proteins, this CDR3 yields the full variable domain: KAGVTQTPRYLIKTRGQQVTLSCSPISGHRSVSWYQQTPGQGLQFLFEYFSETQRNKGNFPGRFSGRQFSNSRSEMNVSTLELGDSALYLCASSRDGYTQYFGPGTRLTVL.